This TCR beta chain was sequenced during a study of blood T cell repertoires in COVID-19. On the study more broadly: COVID-19 samples from acute and convalescent phases originated in the United States, Italy and Spain. In each case, the material was cDNA or gDNA derived from T cells, B-cell-depleted T cells, or PBMCs.

With 2 bases clipped from V and 2 bases from J, the junction kept 5 bases outside the gene matches. Germline CDR1 and CDR2: LNHNV and YYDKDF (reference sequence). CDR3 length equals 16 residues. Only in-frame clones appear in the TCRdb table, and some are missing; sequencing was by immunoSEQ multiplex PCR. The sample records 45,000 or so clones, roughly 73% being singletons. V gene TRBV15 combines with J gene TRBJ2-2; 7 bases are a match to TRBD1. The TCR comes from an elderly man with acute or convalescent COVID-19. The sequenced material came from peripheral blood. The CDR3 sequence is CATSRRDRANTGELFF. CDR3 DNA sequence: TGTGCCACCAGCAGAAGAGACAGGGCTAACACCGGGGAGCTGTTTTTT.